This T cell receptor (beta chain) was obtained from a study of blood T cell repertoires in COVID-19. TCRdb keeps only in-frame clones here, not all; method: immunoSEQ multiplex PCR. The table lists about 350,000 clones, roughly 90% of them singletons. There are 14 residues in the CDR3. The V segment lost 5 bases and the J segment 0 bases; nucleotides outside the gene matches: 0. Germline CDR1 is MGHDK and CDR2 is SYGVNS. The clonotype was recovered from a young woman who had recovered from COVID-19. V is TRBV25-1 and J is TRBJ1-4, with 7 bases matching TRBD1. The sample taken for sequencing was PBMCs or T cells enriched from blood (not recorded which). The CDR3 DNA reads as TGTGCCAGCAGTACAGGGGCAACTAATGAAAAACTGTTTTTT. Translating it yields CASSTGATNEKLFF.